This TCR beta chain was recorded in a study of T-cell memory formation after mild COVID-19. Findings and caveats of the study: Pre-infection memory harbored some responding clones, suggesting cross-reactive memory joined. CD4+ contracting clones were mainly CM and EM; CD8+ ones, EMRA.

Libraries for TCRalpha and TCRbeta carried sample barcodes and unique molecular identifiers via 5'RACE. TCRdb analysed the 5' RACE reads with MiXCR anew, one entry per CDR3 protein. The sample has around 390,000 distinct CDR3 sequences, roughly 15% seen once. On this clonotype itself: As yet, its antigen is unknown.

The clonotype originates from a young man who had mild COVID-19 (a few samples of this study predate the infection). Cell type and time point are not known. Sample: PBMCs or a T cell subset sorted from them (not recorded which).

In nucleotides, the CDR3 is TGCGCCAGCAGTGACGTAGCGGGGGGGAGCACAGATACGCAGTATTTT. Translated, it gives CASSDVAGGSTDTQYF. The chain uses TRBV10-2 and TRBJ2-3, with 11 bases that match TRBD2. This CDR3 has 16 residues. CDR1 and CDR2 (germline): WSHSY, SAAADI. With V trimmed by 3 bases and J by 0 bases, 2 bases remained unmatched.